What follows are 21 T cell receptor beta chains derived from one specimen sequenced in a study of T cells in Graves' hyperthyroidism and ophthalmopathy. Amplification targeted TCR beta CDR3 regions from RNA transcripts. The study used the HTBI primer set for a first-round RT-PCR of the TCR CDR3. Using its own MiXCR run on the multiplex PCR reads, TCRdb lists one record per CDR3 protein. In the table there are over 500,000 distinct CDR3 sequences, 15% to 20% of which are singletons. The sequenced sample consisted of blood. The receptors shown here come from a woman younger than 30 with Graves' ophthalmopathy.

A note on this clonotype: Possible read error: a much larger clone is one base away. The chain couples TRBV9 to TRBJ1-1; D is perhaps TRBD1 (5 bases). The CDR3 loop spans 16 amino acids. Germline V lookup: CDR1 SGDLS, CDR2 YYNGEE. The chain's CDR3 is CASSGGRGRLDTGAFF. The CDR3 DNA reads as TGTGCCAGCAGCGGGGGCCGGGGACGTTTGGACACTGGAGCTTTCTTT. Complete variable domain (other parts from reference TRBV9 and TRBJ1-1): DSGVTQTPKHLITATGQRVTLRCSPRSGDLSVYWYQQSLDQGLQFLIQYYNGEERAKGNILERFSAQQFPDLHSELNLSSLELGDSALYFCASSGGRGRLDTGAFFGQGTRLTVV.

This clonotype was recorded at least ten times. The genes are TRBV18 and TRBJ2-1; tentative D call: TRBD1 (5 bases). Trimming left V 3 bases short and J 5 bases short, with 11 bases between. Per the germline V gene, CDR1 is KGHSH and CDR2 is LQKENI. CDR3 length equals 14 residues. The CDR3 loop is CASSPPGLDNEQFF. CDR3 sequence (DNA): TGTGCCAGCTCACCCCCAGGGCTAGACAATGAGCAGTTCTTC.

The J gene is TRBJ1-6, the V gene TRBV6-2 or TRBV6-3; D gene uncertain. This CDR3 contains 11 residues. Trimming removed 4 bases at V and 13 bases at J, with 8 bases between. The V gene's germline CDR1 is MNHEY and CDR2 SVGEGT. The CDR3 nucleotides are TGTGCCAGCAGTTCCTCCGGCCCCCTCCACTTT. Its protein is CASSSSGPLHF.

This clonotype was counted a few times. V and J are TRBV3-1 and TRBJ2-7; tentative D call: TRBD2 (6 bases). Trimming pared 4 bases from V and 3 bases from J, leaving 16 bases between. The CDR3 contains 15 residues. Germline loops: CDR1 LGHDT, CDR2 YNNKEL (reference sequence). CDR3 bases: TGTGCCAGCAGCCCTCCTTCTTCGGGAGTCTACGAGCAGTACTTC. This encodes CASSPPSSGVYEQYF.

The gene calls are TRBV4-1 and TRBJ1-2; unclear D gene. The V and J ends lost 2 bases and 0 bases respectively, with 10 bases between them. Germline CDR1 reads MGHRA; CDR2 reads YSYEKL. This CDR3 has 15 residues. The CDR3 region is CASSQQDGPNYGYTF. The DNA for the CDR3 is TGCGCCAGCAGCCAACAGGACGGTCCTAACTATGGCTACACCTTC.

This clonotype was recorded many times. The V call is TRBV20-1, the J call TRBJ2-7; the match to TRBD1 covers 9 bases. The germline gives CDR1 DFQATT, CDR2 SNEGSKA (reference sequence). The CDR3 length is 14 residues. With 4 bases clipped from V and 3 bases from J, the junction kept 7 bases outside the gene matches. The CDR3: CSATPRDRVYEQYF. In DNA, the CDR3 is TGCAGTGCTACCCCTCGGGACAGGGTCTACGAGCAGTACTTC.

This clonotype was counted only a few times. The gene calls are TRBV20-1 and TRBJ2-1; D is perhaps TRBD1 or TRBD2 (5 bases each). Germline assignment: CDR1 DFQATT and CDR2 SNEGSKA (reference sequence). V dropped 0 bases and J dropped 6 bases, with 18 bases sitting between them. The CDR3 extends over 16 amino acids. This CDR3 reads CSARDHGLSGRNEQFF. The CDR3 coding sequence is TGCAGTGCTAGAGATCATGGGCTCTCGGGGCGCAATGAGCAGTTCTTC.

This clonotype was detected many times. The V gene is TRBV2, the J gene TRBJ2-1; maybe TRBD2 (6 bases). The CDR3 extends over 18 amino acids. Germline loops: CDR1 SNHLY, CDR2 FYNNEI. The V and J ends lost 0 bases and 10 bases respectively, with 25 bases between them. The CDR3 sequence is CASSEAQKGGISSQEQFF. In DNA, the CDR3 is TGTGCCAGCAGTGAAGCGCAAAAAGGCGGGATTTCTTCTCAAGAGCAGTTCTTC.

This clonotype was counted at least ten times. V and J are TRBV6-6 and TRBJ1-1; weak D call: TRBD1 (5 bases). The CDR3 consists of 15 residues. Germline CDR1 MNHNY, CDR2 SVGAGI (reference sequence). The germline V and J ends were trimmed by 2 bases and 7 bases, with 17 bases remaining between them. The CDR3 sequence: CASSYPGERGDEAFF. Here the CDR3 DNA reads TGTGCCAGCAGTTACCCCGGGGAGAGGGGAGATGAAGCTTTCTTT.

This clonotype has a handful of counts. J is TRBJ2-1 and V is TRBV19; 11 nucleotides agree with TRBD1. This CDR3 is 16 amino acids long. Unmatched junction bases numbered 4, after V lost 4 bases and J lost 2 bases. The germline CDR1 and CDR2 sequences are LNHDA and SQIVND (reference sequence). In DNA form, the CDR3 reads TGTGCCAGTAGTAGCGGACAGGGGGCTACCTACAATGAGCAGTTCTTC. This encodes CASSSGQGATYNEQFF.

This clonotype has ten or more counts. CDR3 amino acids: CASSTSTVNTEAFF. The CDR3 bases are TGTGCCAGCAGCACCTCGACCGTGAACACTGAAGCTTTCTTT. The chain employs TRBV11-2 and TRBJ1-1; D call uncertain. This CDR3 spans 14 amino acids. V was cut by 5 bases and J by 0 bases, with 10 bases left in between. From germline, CDR1 is SGHAT and CDR2 FQNNGV.

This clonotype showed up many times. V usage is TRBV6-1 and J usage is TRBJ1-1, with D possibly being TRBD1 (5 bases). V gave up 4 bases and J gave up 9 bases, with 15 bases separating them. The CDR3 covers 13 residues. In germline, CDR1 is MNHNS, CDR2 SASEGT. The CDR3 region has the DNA TGTGCCAGCAGTGCGGTGCGGGGCAGGCAAGCTTTCTTT. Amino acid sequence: CASSAVRGRQAFF.

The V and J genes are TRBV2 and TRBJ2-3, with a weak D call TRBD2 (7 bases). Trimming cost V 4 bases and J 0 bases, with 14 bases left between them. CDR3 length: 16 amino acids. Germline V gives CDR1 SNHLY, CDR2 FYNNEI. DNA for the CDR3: TGTGCCAGCAGTGTCTCGGGGGGCCGGAGCACAGATACGCAGTATTTT. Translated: CASSVSGGRSTDTQYF.

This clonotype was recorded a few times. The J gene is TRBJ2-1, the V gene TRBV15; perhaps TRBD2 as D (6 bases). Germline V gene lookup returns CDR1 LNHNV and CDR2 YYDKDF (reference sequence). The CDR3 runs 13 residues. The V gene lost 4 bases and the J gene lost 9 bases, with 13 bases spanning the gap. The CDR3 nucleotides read TGTGCCACCAGCAAGACTAGTACGGGTGAGCAGTTCTTC. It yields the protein CATSKTSTGEQFF.

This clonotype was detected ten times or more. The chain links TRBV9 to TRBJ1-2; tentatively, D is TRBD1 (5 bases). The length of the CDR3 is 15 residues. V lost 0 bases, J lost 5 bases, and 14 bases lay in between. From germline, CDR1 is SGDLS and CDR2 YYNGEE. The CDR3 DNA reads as TGTGCCAGCAGCGTAGATAGCTCAGGGAAGTATGGCTACACCTTC. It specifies CASSVDSSGKYGYTF.

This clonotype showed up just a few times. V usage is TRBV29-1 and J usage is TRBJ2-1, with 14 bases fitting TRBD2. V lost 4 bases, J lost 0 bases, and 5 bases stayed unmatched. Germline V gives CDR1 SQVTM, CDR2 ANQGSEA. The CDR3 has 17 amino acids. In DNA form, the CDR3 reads TGCAGCGTTGGGGCGGGACTAGCGGGAGTCTCCTACAATGAGCAGTTCTTC. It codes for CSVGAGLAGVSYNEQFF.

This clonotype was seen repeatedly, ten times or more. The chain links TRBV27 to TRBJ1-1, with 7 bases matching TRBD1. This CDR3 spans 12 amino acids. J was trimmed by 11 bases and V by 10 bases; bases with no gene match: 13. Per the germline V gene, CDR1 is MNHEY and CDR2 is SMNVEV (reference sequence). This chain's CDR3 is CATSGGIGLAFF. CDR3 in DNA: TGTGCCACCTCAGGGGGAATTGGTTTGGCTTTCTTT.

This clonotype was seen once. The DNA of the CDR3 is TGCAGCGTTGAGTCCTCAAGCAATCAGCCCCAGCATTTT. Its translation: CSVESSSNQPQHF. This chain uses TRBV29-1 with TRBJ1-5; D not certain. The CDR3 is made up of 13 amino acids. CDR1 is SQVTM and CDR2 is ANQGSEA in the germline V gene. The V gene lost 3 bases and the J gene lost 1 base, with 7 bases spanning the gap.

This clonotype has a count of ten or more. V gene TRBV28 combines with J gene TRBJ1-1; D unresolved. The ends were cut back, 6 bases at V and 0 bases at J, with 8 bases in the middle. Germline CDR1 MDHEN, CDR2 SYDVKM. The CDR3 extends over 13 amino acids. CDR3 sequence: CASSNRLNTEAFF. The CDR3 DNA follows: TGTGCCAGCAGCAACAGATTGAACACTGAAGCTTTCTTT.

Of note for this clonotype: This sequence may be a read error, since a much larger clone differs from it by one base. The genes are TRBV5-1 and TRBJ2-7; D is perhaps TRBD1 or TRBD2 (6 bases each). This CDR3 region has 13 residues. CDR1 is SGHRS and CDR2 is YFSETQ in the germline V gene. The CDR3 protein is CAGSFTGADEQYF. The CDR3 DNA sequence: TGCGCCGGCAGCTTCACGGGGGCCGACGAGCAGTACTTC.

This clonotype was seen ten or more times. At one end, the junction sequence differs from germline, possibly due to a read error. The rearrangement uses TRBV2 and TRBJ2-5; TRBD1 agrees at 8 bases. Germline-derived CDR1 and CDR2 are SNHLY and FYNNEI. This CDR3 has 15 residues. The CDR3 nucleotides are TGTGCCAGCAGCGAAGGGCAGGGGGCGCCGGAGACCCAGTACTTC. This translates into CASSEGQGAPETQYF. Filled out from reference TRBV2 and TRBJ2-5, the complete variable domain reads EPEVTQTPSHQVTQMGQEVILRCVPISNHLYFYWYRQILGQKVEFLVSFYNNEISEKSEIFDDQFSVERPDGSNFTLKIRSTKLEDSAMYFCASSEGQGAPETQYFGPGTRLLVL.